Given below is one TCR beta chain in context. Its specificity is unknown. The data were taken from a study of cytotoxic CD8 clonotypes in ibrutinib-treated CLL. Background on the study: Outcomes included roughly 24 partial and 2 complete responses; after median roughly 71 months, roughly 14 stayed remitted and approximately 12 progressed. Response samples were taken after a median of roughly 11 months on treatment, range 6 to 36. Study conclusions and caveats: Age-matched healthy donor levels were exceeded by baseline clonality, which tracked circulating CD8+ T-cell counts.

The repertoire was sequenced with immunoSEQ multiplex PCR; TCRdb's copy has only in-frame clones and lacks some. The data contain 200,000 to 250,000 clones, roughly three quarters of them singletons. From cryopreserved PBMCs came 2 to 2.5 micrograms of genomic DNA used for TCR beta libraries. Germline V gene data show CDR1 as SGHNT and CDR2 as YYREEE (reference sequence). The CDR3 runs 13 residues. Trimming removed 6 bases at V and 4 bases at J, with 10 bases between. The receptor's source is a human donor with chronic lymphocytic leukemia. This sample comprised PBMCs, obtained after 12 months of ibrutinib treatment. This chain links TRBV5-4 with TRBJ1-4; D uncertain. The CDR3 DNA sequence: TGTGCCAGCACCTCGGCGGGTAATGAAAAACTGTTTTTT. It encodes CASTSAGNEKLFF. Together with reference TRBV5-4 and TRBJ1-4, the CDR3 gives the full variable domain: ETGVTQSPTHLIKTRGQQVTLRCSSQSGHNTVSWYQQALGQGPQFIFQYYREEENGRGNFPPRFSGLQFPNYSSELNVNALELDDSALYLCASTSAGNEKLFFGSGTQLSVL.